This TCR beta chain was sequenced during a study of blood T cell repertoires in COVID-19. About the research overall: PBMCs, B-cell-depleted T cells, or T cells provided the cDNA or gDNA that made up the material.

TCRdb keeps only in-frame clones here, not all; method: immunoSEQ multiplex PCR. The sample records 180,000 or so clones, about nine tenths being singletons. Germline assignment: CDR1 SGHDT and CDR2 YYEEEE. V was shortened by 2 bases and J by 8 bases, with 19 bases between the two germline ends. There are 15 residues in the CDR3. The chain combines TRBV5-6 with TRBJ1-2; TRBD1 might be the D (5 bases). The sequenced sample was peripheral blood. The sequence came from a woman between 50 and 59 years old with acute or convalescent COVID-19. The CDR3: CASSFLGPGVLGYTF. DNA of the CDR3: TGTGCCAGCAGCTTCTTGGGACCGGGAGTTTTAGGCTACACCTTC.